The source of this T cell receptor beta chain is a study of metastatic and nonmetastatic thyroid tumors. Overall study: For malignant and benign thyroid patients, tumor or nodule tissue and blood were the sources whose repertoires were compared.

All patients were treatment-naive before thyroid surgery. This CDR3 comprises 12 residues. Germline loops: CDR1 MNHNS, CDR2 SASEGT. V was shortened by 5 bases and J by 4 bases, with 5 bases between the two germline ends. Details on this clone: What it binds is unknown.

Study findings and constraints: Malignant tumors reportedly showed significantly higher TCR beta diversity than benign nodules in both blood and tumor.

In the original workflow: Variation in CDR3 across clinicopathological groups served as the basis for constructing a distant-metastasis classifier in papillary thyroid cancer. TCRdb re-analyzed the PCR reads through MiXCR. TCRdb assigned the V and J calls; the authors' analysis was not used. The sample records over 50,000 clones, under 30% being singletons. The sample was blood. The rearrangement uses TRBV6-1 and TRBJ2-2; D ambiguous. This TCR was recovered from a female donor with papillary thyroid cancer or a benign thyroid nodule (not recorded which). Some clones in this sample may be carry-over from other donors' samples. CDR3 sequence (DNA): TGTGCCAGCAGTAGTATCACCGGGGAGCTGTTTTTT. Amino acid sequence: CASSSITGELFF.